A selection of T cell receptor beta chains follows, all from one sample in a study of cytomegalovirus exposure and HLA in healthy donors. Sequencing used immunoSEQ multiplex PCR; TCRdb keeps in-frame clones, though not all of them. The repertoire table contains fewer than 150,000 clones. The sequenced sample consisted of PBMCs. All receptors come from a man aged 35 to 55 in good health and CMV-seronegative. The CDR3 runs from the conserved cysteine through the conserved F or W. A D gene is named only where the DNA matches it firmly.

V gene	J gene	D gene	CDR3 protein
TRBV7-2	TRBJ1-3	TRBD1	CASSLTGAGNTIYF
TRBV7-9	TRBJ1-3	.	CASSSRAGNTIYF
TRBV6-1	TRBJ1-2	TRBD1	CASSLGRQGRGYTF
TRBV10-3	TRBJ1-4	.	CATGTLTATNEKLFF
TRBV5-5	TRBJ2-7	.	CASRMDRFLEQYF
TRBV29-1	TRBJ1-1	TRBD1	CSVLPGTGSEAFF
TRBV2	TRBJ1-2	TRBD1	CASSEARGPGGGGYTF
TRBV14	TRBJ1-2	TRBD1	CASSFGTGGLGGYTF
TRBV6-1	TRBJ2-1	.	CASSGGWGDEQFF
TRBV5-1	TRBJ1-3	TRBD1	CASSSSGGSTGNTIYF
TRBV4-1	TRBJ1-6	TRBD1	CASSQSGTGGFNSPLHF
TRBV6-1	TRBJ2-3	.	CASSSSPTSTDTQYF
TRBV6-5	TRBJ1-4	TRBD1	CASSYSRRGQKLFF
TRBV5-6	TRBJ2-7	.	CASSPKSTWLAPSSYEQYF
TRBV19	TRBJ2-1	.	CASRVDSYNEQFF
TRBV6-5	TRBJ1-3	.	CASSYSVFEGNTIYF
TRBV4-3	TRBJ1-6	TRBD1	CASSQLGQGGSPLHF
TRBV6-5	TRBJ1-1	.	CASSYSPAGANTEAFF
TRBV7-3	TRBJ2-3	TRBD1	CASSLLPGTGLLDTQYF
TRBV11-2	TRBJ2-1	.	CASRTNRVRVQFF